The entry below describes one T cell receptor beta chain. The data are from a study of blood T cell repertoires in COVID-19. Study information: COVID-19 samples from acute and convalescent phases originated in the United States, Italy and Spain.

Cohort 3 donors counted as recovered after two negative PCRs, clearance, or resolved symptoms. Germline V gives CDR1 LNHDA, CDR2 SQIVND (reference sequence). This CDR3 region has 15 residues. V lost 1 base to trimming and J lost 5 bases, with 9 bases between them. In the authors' workflow: Estimation of nucleated cell counts relied on the amplification of reference gene primers. Profiled with immunoSEQ multiplex PCR; TCRdb holds only in-frame clones, not every one. V and J calls and clone size are copied from that table; D and trimming were computed from the DNA. The sample lists 320,000 or so clones, 80% to 90% occurring once.

V and J are TRBV19 and TRBJ1-6; D not certain. Sequencing was done on a sample of PBMCs or T cells enriched from blood (not recorded which). The receptor was derived from a young man who had recovered from COVID-19. The CDR3 DNA follows: TGTGCCAGTAGTATAGGGGCAATCCATAATTCACCCCTCCACTTT. This encodes CASSIGAIHNSPLHF.